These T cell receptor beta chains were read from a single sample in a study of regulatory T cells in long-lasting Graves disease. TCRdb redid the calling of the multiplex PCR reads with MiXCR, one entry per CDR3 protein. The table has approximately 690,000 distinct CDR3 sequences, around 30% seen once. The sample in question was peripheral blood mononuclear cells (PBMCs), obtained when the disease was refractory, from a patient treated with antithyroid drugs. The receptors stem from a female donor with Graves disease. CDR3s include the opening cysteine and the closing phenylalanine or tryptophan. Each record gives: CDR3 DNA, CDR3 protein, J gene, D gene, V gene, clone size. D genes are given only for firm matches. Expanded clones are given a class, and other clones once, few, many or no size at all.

CDR3nt: TGCAGTGCTATTCCCTACTCGGCAGGCCTAAACACTGAAGCTTTCTTT
CDR3aa: CSAIPYSAGLNTEAFF
j_gene: TRBJ1-1
d_gene: -
v_gene: TRBV20-1
abundance: few

CDR3nt: TGTGCCAGCAGTTACTCCCCCACAGGGCATAGCGACGAGCAGTACTTC
CDR3aa: CASSYSPTGHSDEQYF
j_gene: TRBJ2-7
d_gene: -
v_gene: TRBV6-9
abundance: once

CDR3nt: TGTGCCACCAGCAGCGATGTTCATGACACTGAAGCTTTCTTT
CDR3aa: CATSSDVHDTEAFF
j_gene: TRBJ1-1
d_gene: -
v_gene: TRBV15
abundance: -

CDR3nt: TGTGCCAGCAATTCGGCCGGGTCACGTGGCGGGGGTTACGAGCAGTACTTC
CDR3aa: CASNSAGSRGGGYEQYF
j_gene: TRBJ2-7
d_gene: TRBD2
v_gene: TRBV5-6
abundance: -

CDR3nt: TGCAGTGCTAGATTGACCCGGAGAGAACCGGGTAATGAAAAACTGTTTTTT
CDR3aa: CSARLTRREPGNEKLFF
j_gene: TRBJ1-4
d_gene: -
v_gene: TRBV20-1
abundance: -

CDR3nt: TGTGCCAGCAGCTTACAGGGTCTGAACGAGCAGTACTTC
CDR3aa: CASSLQGLNEQYF
j_gene: TRBJ2-7
d_gene: -
v_gene: TRBV7-9
abundance: few

CDR3nt: TGTGCCTGGGCCCATGGGGTGGATCAGCCCCAGCATTTT
CDR3aa: CAWAHGVDQPQHF
j_gene: TRBJ1-5
d_gene: -
v_gene: TRBV30
abundance: few

CDR3nt: TGTGCCAGCAGTTTAGGACAGGGGCCCAGCCAGCCCCAGCATTTT
CDR3aa: CASSLGQGPSQPQHF
j_gene: TRBJ1-5
d_gene: TRBD1
v_gene: TRBV27
abundance: -

CDR3nt: TGTGCCAGCCATTTCACTGAAGCTTTCTTT
CDR3aa: CASHFTEAFF
j_gene: TRBJ1-1
d_gene: -
v_gene: TRBV6-2/TRBV6-3
abundance: -

CDR3nt: TGCAGTGCCGAGCGGACTAGCGGGAGTGTCAAGACCCAGTACTTC
CDR3aa: CSAERTSGSVKTQYF
j_gene: TRBJ2-5
d_gene: TRBD2
v_gene: TRBV20-1
abundance: few

CDR3nt: TGTGCCAGCAGCCCGGGCAGGGGCGATACTCAGCCCCAGCATTTT
CDR3aa: CASSPGRGDTQPQHF
j_gene: TRBJ1-5
d_gene: -
v_gene: TRBV6-2/TRBV6-3
abundance: once

CDR3nt: TGTGCCAGCAGTGACGAGGGGGCGGGAGATACGCAGTATTTT
CDR3aa: CASSDEGAGDTQYF
j_gene: TRBJ2-3
d_gene: TRBD1
v_gene: TRBV25-1
abundance: many

CDR3nt: TGCAGCGTTGAACCCGGAAATGGCTACACCTTC
CDR3aa: CSVEPGNGYTF
j_gene: TRBJ1-2
d_gene: -
v_gene: TRBV29-1
abundance: -

CDR3nt: TGTGCCAGCAGTGAGAGGGCCCACCTAACTAATGAAAAACTGTTTTTT
CDR3aa: CASSERAHLTNEKLFF
j_gene: TRBJ1-4
d_gene: -
v_gene: TRBV2
abundance: many

CDR3nt: TGCAGTGCTAGCTCAGGACTCGGTGGCTACACCTTC
CDR3aa: CSASSGLGGYTF
j_gene: TRBJ1-2
d_gene: -
v_gene: TRBV20-1
abundance: -

CDR3nt: TGTGCCAGCAGTGACAGCAATTCACCCCTCCACTTT
CDR3aa: CASSDSNSPLHF
j_gene: TRBJ1-6
d_gene: -
v_gene: TRBV6-1
abundance: many

CDR3nt: TGTGCCAGCAGCGTAGATTTCCGGGACAGGGAAAACATTCAGTACTTC
CDR3aa: CASSVDFRDRENIQYF
j_gene: TRBJ2-4
d_gene: TRBD1
v_gene: TRBV9
abundance: few

CDR3nt: TGTGCCAGCAGTTTCGGGACCCCCGTGGGCTACACCTTC
CDR3aa: CASSFGTPVGYTF
j_gene: TRBJ1-2
d_gene: -
v_gene: TRBV28
abundance: few

CDR3nt: TGTGCCAGCAGTGAAGAGAGGGGGCTCGTGACTGAAGCTTTCTTT
CDR3aa: CASSEERGLVTEAFF
j_gene: TRBJ1-1
d_gene: TRBD1
v_gene: TRBV6-1
abundance: few

CDR3nt: TGCAGCGTTGAGTCAGGGGGCACCGGGTTTGGCTTC
CDR3aa: CSVESGGTGFGF
j_gene: TRBJ2-5
d_gene: TRBD1
v_gene: TRBV29-1
abundance: -

CDR3nt: TGTGCCAGCAGCGTAGCTGACAGTACTCACTCTGGAAACACCATATATTTT
CDR3aa: CASSVADSTHSGNTIYF
j_gene: TRBJ1-3
d_gene: -
v_gene: TRBV9
abundance: -

CDR3nt: TGTGCCTGGAGAGGGACAGGGAGGATAGGCTACACCTTC
CDR3aa: CAWRGTGRIGYTF
j_gene: TRBJ1-2
d_gene: TRBD1
v_gene: TRBV30
abundance: few

CDR3nt: TGTGCCAGTAGTGTGGGACAGACCTATGGCTACACCTTC
CDR3aa: CASSVGQTYGYTF
j_gene: TRBJ1-2
d_gene: TRBD1
v_gene: TRBV19
abundance: -